These T cell receptor beta chains were read from a single sample in a study of blood T cell repertoires in COVID-19. Assay used: immunoSEQ multiplex PCR; TCRdb lists only in-frame clones, some missing. The sample consists of under 250,000 clones, around nine tenths of them appearing once. The specimen was peripheral blood. Source of these receptors: a man aged 55 to 70 with COVID-19, enrolled during active disease. Both conserved end residues are part of each CDR3. D genes are given only for firm matches. Size is omitted from some rows. Given values are once, few, many or a class for expanded clones.

TRBV5-4	.	TRBJ2-5	16	TRBD2	CASKGLAGVGLETQYF	TGTGCCAGCAAAGGACTAGCGGGAGTGGGTTTGGAGACCCAGTACTTC
TRBV27	few	TRBJ2-7	16	.	CASSFDPTRRTYEQYF	TGTGCCAGCAGTTTCGACCCGACTAGGCGTACCTACGAGCAGTACTTC
TRBV12-5	.	TRBJ1-5	12	.	CASGWDYQPQHF	TGTGCTAGTGGTTGGGACTATCAGCCCCAGCATTTT
TRBV14	.	TRBJ2-5	12	.	CASSQVARFQYF	TGTGCCAGCAGCCAAGTTGCGCGCTTCCAGTACTTC
TRBV12-3/TRBV12-4	.	TRBJ1-5	13	.	CASSFRREQPQHF	TGTGCCAGCAGTTTTCGGAGGGAGCAGCCCCAGCATTTT
TRBV5-1	once	TRBJ1-4	15	.	CASSLVSGENEKLFF	TGCGCCAGCAGCTTGGTGTCCGGGGAGAATGAAAAACTGTTTTTT
TRBV11-2	.	TRBJ2-1	12	.	CASSFWRGEQFF	TGTGCCAGCAGCTTTTGGCGGGGAGAGCAGTTCTTC
TRBV19	.	TRBJ2-5	15	TRBD2	CASSILAGGQETQYF	TGTGCCAGTAGTATACTCGCGGGGGGGCAAGAGACCCAGTACTTC
TRBV5-6	.	TRBJ2-7	13	TRBD2	CASSFGTSQEQYF	TGTGCCAGCAGCTTTGGGACTAGCCAAGAGCAGTACTTC
TRBV2	.	TRBJ1-2	15	.	CASSERVGGFYGYTF	TGTGCCAGCAGTGAAAGGGTGGGGGGATTCTATGGCTACACCTTC
TRBV4-3	.	TRBJ2-7	19	TRBD2	CASSQDFGRASSGRYEQYF	TGCGCCAGCAGCCAAGATTTCGGCAGGGCATCTAGCGGGAGATACGAGCAGTACTTC
TRBV5-6	once	TRBJ1-2	13	.	CASSFLSSHGYTF	TGTGCCAGCAGCTTTTTGAGTTCCCATGGCTACACCTTC
TRBV4-1	once	TRBJ1-6	14	.	CASSNGANNSPLHF	TGCGCCAGCAGCAATGGGGCGAACAATTCACCCCTCCACTTT
TRBV5-1	.	TRBJ1-1	14	.	CASRLGAADTEAFF	TGCGCCAGCAGACTGGGGGCAGCCGACACTGAAGCTTTCTTT
TRBV6-5	.	TRBJ2-5	13	.	CASCRGAGETQYF	TGTGCCAGCTGTCGGGGGGCTGGGGAGACCCAGTACTTC
TRBV19	.	TRBJ2-7	15	.	CASSMVWDTPYEQYF	TGTGCCAGTAGTATGGTCTGGGACACCCCCTACGAGCAGTACTTC
TRBV5-1	.	TRBJ2-3	14	.	CASSIQGSTDTQYF	TGCGCCAGCAGCATCCAGGGTAGCACAGATACGCAGTATTTT
TRBV7-9	.	TRBJ2-3	18	.	CASSRSHGRGRRTDTQYF	TGTGCCAGCAGCCGATCGCATGGGCGTGGGAGGCGCACAGATACGCAGTATTTT
TRBV12-3/TRBV12-4	.	TRBJ1-2	12	.	CASSLGTDGYTF	TGTGCCAGCAGTTTAGGTACTGATGGCTACACCTTC
TRBV5-6	once	TRBJ2-5	16	.	CASSSRALGGRETQYF	TGTGCCAGCAGCTCCAGAGCTTTGGGGGGGCGGGAGACCCAGTACTTC
TRBV5-1	.	TRBJ1-6	18	TRBD1	CASSLTGQGFTYNSPLHF	TGCGCCAGCAGCCTGACCGGACAGGGGTTCACCTATAATTCACCCCTCCACTTT
TRBV6-5	.	TRBJ2-7	14	.	CASSFGTGVYEQYF	TGTGCCAGCAGTTTCGGGACTGGAGTCTACGAGCAGTACTTC
TRBV5-1	.	TRBJ2-7	18	.	CASSRWARNVGGDYEQYF	TGCGCCAGCAGCCGTTGGGCTCGAAATGTAGGAGGGGACTACGAGCAGTACTTC
TRBV6-5	.	TRBJ1-2	14	.	CASRKTGNNNGYTF	TGTGCCAGCAGAAAAACAGGGAATAACAATGGCTACACCTTC
TRBV2	once	TRBJ1-1	16	.	CASSAPGWRGNTEAFF	TGTGCCAGCAGTGCCCCGGGGTGGCGGGGGAACACTGAAGCTTTCTTT
TRBV10-2	.	TRBJ2-7	15	.	CASSESDGGPYEQYF	TGCGCCAGCAGTGAGTCGGACGGAGGGCCTTACGAGCAGTACTTC
TRBV12-3/TRBV12-4	.	TRBJ1-4	12	.	CASGQPGEKLFF	TGTGCCAGCGGGCAGCCAGGAGAAAAACTGTTTTTT
TRBV25-1	.	TRBJ2-7	14	.	CASSDPPRSYEQYF	TGTGCCAGCAGTGATCCCCCTAGATCCTACGAGCAGTACTTC
TRBV7-2	.	TRBJ2-6	16	.	CASSLVWGAGANVLTF	TGTGCCAGCAGCTTAGTGTGGGGAGCCGGGGCCAACGTCCTGACTTTC
TRBV29-1	once	TRBJ1-1	15	TRBD1	CSVGQLWTGRTEAFF	TGCAGCGTTGGCCAGCTATGGACAGGGCGCACTGAAGCTTTCTTT
TRBV5-1	once	TRBJ1-1	15	.	CASSLNNPGNTEAFF	TGCGCCAGCAGCTTGAATAACCCGGGGAACACTGAAGCTTTCTTT
TRBV3-1/TRBV3-2	.	TRBJ2-7	14	TRBD1	CASTPGQSIYEQYF	TGTGCCAGCACCCCGGGACAGTCTATCTACGAGCAGTACTTC
TRBV12-3/TRBV12-4	.	TRBJ2-1	12	.	CASSLVGAQQFF	TGTGCCAGCAGTTTAGTCGGAGCTCAGCAGTTCTTC
TRBV5-1	.	TRBJ2-7	15	.	CASSLVPGGSNEQYF	TGCGCCAGCAGCTTGGTGCCGGGTGGGTCCAACGAGCAGTACTTC
TRBV3-1/TRBV3-2	.	TRBJ1-6	17	.	CASSQEVTGWRGSPLHF	TGTGCCAGCAGCCAAGAGGTAACAGGGTGGAGAGGCTCACCCCTCCACTTT
TRBV3-1/TRBV3-2	.	TRBJ2-7	14	TRBD1	CASSPDRVRDEQYF	TGTGCCAGCAGCCCCGACAGGGTGAGGGACGAGCAGTACTTC
TRBV4-3	.	TRBJ1-5	14	TRBD1	CASSLGQINQPQHF	TGCGCCAGCAGCCTGGGACAGATCAATCAGCCCCAGCATTTT
TRBV10-1	.	TRBJ2-3	15	TRBD2	CASSEGTSGTDTQYF	TGCGCCAGCAGTGAAGGGACTAGCGGGACAGATACGCAGTATTTT